Shown below are 15 T cell receptor beta chains from a single sample sequenced in a study of T cell repertoires in cytomegalovirus infection (dated by TCRdb to between 2018 and 2021). No antigen has been identified for these receptors. These reads were obtained on an Illumina HiSeq 1500. TCRdb took the public reads, trimmed them with fastp at Q25, ran MiXCR for clone calling and kept in-frame beta chains. Merged by CDR3 protein, the rows form single entries marked with the most common genes and DNA. The sample table shows about 570,000 distinct CDR3 sequences, and just under 40% are seen once. Around 46% of the sample goes to the ten largest clones. In light of the paper, this sample's treatment or condition label describes: in vitro stimulation with specific CMV peptide epitopes to enrich CMV-specific T cells. The specimen comprised cultured PBMCs, sampled from culture after CMV antigen stimulation. These receptor sequences come from a human donor in good health (CMV status not recorded). Some clones in this sample may be carry-over from other donors' samples.

This sequence joins TRBV7-8 and TRBJ1-4; D gene ambiguous. Between the trimmed V and J ends, which lost 0 bases and 11 bases, there was a span of 7 bases. This CDR3 is 12 amino acids long. The germline gives CDR1 SGHVS, CDR2 FQNEAQ. The CDR3 DNA reads TGTGCCAGCAGCTTAGCGCGGCAGAAACTGTTTTTT. Protein product: CASSLARQKLFF.

This clonotype was counted between two and nine times. The chain recombines TRBV11-2 with TRBJ2-7, with TRBD2 as a possible D gene (6 bases). Germline V gene lookup returns CDR1 SGHAT and CDR2 FQNNGV. V was shortened by 5 bases and J by 4 bases, with 18 bases between the two germline ends. This CDR3 is 15 amino acids long. CDR3 bases: TGTGCCAGCAGCAATACGGCGGGAAGGAATTACGAGCAGTACTTC. The encoded protein is CASSNTAGRNYEQYF.

This clonotype has a handful of counts. The V call is TRBV6-6, the J call TRBJ2-3; no clear D. Trimming took off 2 bases at V and 1 base at J, with 10 bases between the two ends. CDR1 and CDR2 (germline): MNHNY, SVGAGI (reference sequence). The CDR3 runs to 15 residues. The CDR3 nucleotides are TGTGCCAGCAGTTACGGATCCCTTGGCACAGATACGCAGTATTTT. It codes for CASSYGSLGTDTQYF.

The sample holds a few counts of this clonotype. The DNA for the CDR3 is TGTGCCAGCAGTTTGATTCAGGGGGCAGAAGAGACCCAGTACTTC. Protein product: CASSLIQGAEETQYF. The rearrangement uses TRBV12-3 or TRBV12-4 and TRBJ2-5; 8 nucleotides line up with TRBD1. Unmatched junction bases numbered 6, after V lost 3 bases and J lost 3 bases. The CDR3 loop spans 15 amino acids.

CDR3 region: CASSFSRTSGSYEQYF. In DNA form, the CDR3 reads TGTGCCAGCAGCTTTTCTAGGACTAGCGGATCCTACGAGCAGTACTTC. This rearrangement joins TRBV7-9 to TRBJ2-7, with 10 bases lining up with TRBD2. The germline CDR1 and CDR2 sequences are SEHNR and FQNEAQ (reference sequence). This CDR3 spans 16 amino acids. With 3 bases clipped from V and 1 base from J, the junction kept 6 bases outside the gene matches. The entire variable domain, with the rest obtained from reference TRBV7-9 and TRBJ2-7, is as follows: DTGVSQNPRHKITKRGQNVTFRCDPISEHNRLYWYRQTLGQGPEFLTYFQNEAQLEKSRLLSDRFSAERPKGSFSTLEIQRTEQGDSAMYLCASSFSRTSGSYEQYFGPGTRLTVT.

This clonotype was observed a few times. The CDR3 loop reads CASRTSTGDPYEQYF. The DNA for the CDR3 is TGTGCCAGCAGGACTTCGACAGGGGACCCCTACGAGCAGTACTTC. This sequence joins TRBV6-1 and TRBJ2-7, with TRBD1 matching over 8 bases. The CDR3 runs to 15 residues. CDR1 MNHNS and CDR2 SASEGT come from the germline V gene. V gave up 6 bases and J gave up 2 bases; unmatched junction bases: 9.

As regards this clonotype: One end of the junction is discordant with germline, which a read error may explain. The genes are TRBV2 and TRBJ1-2; perhaps TRBD1 as D (5 bases). This CDR3 contains 11 residues. CDR1 is SNHLY, CDR2 FYNNEI, per germline. The CDR3 spells CATGKKRGPFF. CDR3 in DNA: TGTGCCACAGGGAAGAAAAGGGGACCCTTCTTC.

This clonotype has more than one count but fewer than ten. The rearrangement uses TRBV4-2 and TRBJ1-5; D is possibly TRBD1 (6 bases). CDR3 length: 16 residues. V lost 0 bases, J lost 7 bases, and 16 bases lay in between. Germline CDR1 LGHNA, CDR2 YNFKEQ. The CDR3 DNA sequence: TGTGCCAGCAGCCAAGAACAGGGCGTCGGGATCCAGCCCCAGCATTTT. Its protein product is CASSQEQGVGIQPQHF.

The V and J genes are TRBV5-1 and TRBJ2-1; D is unresolved. In germline, CDR1 is SGHRS, CDR2 YFSETQ. The CDR3 covers 14 residues. V was clipped by 3 bases and J by 0 bases, with 7 bases between them. The CDR3 region has the DNA TGCGCCAGCAGCTGGACCTACTCCTACAATGAGCAGTTCTTC. It translates to CASSWTYSYNEQFF.

This clonotype showed up many times. This chain uses TRBV11-2 with TRBJ2-3; TRBD2 aligns across 14 bases. Trimming took 5 bases from V and 1 from J; bases not matched to a gene: 11. CDR3 length equals 19 residues. Germline V gene sequence: CDR1 SGHAT, CDR2 FQNNGV. CDR3 sequence: CASSPGTSGGLGGTDTQYF. DNA for the CDR3: TGTGCCAGCAGCCCGGGGACTAGCGGGGGACTCGGGGGCACAGATACGCAGTATTTT.

This clonotype occurred a few times. The CDR3 region is CAISDGVNTEAFF. The DNA for the CDR3 is TGTGCCATCAGTGACGGAGTGAACACTGAAGCTTTCTTT. The chain joins TRBV10-3 to TRBJ1-1; D not certain. The germline V and J ends were trimmed by 3 bases and 0 bases, with 5 bases remaining between them. CDR1 ENHRY and CDR2 SYGVKD come from the germline V gene. This CDR3 spans 13 amino acids.

The chain combines TRBV5-4 with TRBJ2-7, with TRBD1 matching 7 bases. CDR1 and CDR2 (germline): SGHNT, YYREEE (reference sequence). V was clipped by 0 bases and J by 3 bases; unmatched bases: 9. This CDR3 comprises 16 residues. The CDR3 loop reads CASSLGSTGVFYEQYF. The CDR3 nucleotides are TGTGCCAGCAGCTTGGGTTCCACAGGGGTCTTCTACGAGCAGTACTTC.

This chain joins TRBV12-3 or TRBV12-4 and TRBJ1-2; 7 bases match TRBD1. The CDR3 is 16 residues long. Germline trimming cut 6 bases from V and 4 bases from J; bases unmatched to any gene: 14. The CDR3 here is CASSPPDGTEIYGYTF. The CDR3 coding sequence is TGTGCCAGCAGCCCTCCTGACGGGACAGAAATCTATGGCTACACCTTC.

This clonotype was found a few times. V and J are TRBV29-1 and TRBJ1-2; 9 bases fit TRBD1. Germline trimming cut 7 bases from V and 4 bases from J; bases unmatched to any gene: 10. The CDR3 consists of 14 residues. CDR1 is SQVTM and CDR2 is ANQGSEA in the germline V gene. In nucleotides, the CDR3 is TGCAGCGCACCAACAGGGGGCGCCGGCTATGGCTACACCTTC. Protein sequence: CSAPTGGAGYGYTF. The full variable domain, completed using reference TRBV29-1 and TRBJ1-2, is SAVISQKPSRDICQRGTSLTIQCQVDSQVTMMFWYRQQPGQSLTLIATANQGSEATYESGFVIDKFPISRPNLTFSTLTVSNMSPEDSSIYLCSAPTGGAGYGYTFGSGTRLTVV.

The chain combines TRBV7-2 with TRBJ2-7; the D gene is possibly TRBD2 (6 bases). V dropped 4 bases and J dropped 5 bases, with 18 bases sitting between them. CDR1 and CDR2 (germline): SGHTA, FQGNSA. CDR3 size: 15 residues. CDR3 sequence reads: CASSSYSGGRDEQYF. The CDR3 DNA reads as TGTGCCAGCAGCTCCTATAGCGGAGGGCGGGACGAGCAGTACTTC.